Below are 16 T cell receptor beta chains sequenced from a single sample in a study of metastatic and nonmetastatic thyroid tumors. Thyroid surgery was preceded by no treatment in any patient. TCRdb recomputed clones from the PCR reads via MiXCR. The table shows roughly 20,000 clones, with over 25% occurring only once. What was sequenced was blood. These receptors came from a female donor with papillary thyroid cancer or a benign thyroid nodule (not recorded which). Some clones in this sample may be carry-over from other donors' samples.

This clone is termed medium-sized (0.01 to 0.1%). This rearrangement joins TRBV27 to TRBJ2-5; TRBD2 matches 8 bases. The germline V gene has CDR1 MNHEY and CDR2 SMNVEV (reference sequence). This CDR3 region has 15 residues. J lost 4 bases, V lost 6 bases, and 10 bases had no gene match. CDR3 in amino acids: CASSLTSGSRETQYF. CDR3 DNA: TGTGCCAGCAGCCTTACTAGCGGTTCCAGAGAGACCCAGTACTTC.

V gene TRBV20-1 combines with J gene TRBJ1-1; D remains ambiguous. V dropped 1 base and J dropped 1 base, with 13 bases sitting between them. Germline lookup yields CDR1 DFQATT and CDR2 SNEGSKA (reference sequence). The length of the CDR3 is 15 residues. CDR3 sequence: CSARATWVENTEAFF. In DNA form, the CDR3 reads TGCAGTGCTAGAGCTACATGGGTCGAGAACACTGAAGCTTTCTTT.

This clone occurred a few times. The chain carries TRBV6-1 and TRBJ2-3; the D is unclear. The CDR3 spans 15 residues. The ends were cut back, 4 bases at V and 2 bases at J, with 13 bases in the middle. Germline CDR1 and CDR2: MNHNS and SASEGT. CDR3 amino acids: CASSVRAPLTDTQYF. The CDR3 DNA is TGTGCCAGCAGTGTCCGGGCCCCTCTCACAGATACGCAGTATTTT.

The rearrangement uses TRBV30 and TRBJ1-1; D is undetermined. This CDR3 comprises 17 residues. V dropped 1 base and J dropped 0 bases, with 18 bases sitting between them. The germline V gene has CDR1 GTSNPN and CDR2 SVGIG (reference sequence). CDR3 residues: CAWSDTSRWAMNTEAFF. CDR3 DNA: TGTGCCTGGAGTGACACAAGCCGCTGGGCGATGAACACTGAAGCTTTCTTT.

This clone is classed as medium-sized. V usage is TRBV24-1 and J usage is TRBJ2-7, with 7 bases lining up with TRBD1. After removal of 4 bases from V and 3 bases from J, the junction contained 11 bases not matched to a gene. The CDR3 spans 16 residues. In germline, CDR1 is KGHDR, CDR2 SFDVKD. Written as DNA, the CDR3 is TGTGCCACCAGTGAGGGGACAGTCCTTGGGGGCTACGAGCAGTACTTC. Amino acids: CATSEGTVLGGYEQYF.

This clone was detected many times. The CDR3 DNA is TGTGCCAGCACCCTCGACGTTGGGGAAAAACTGTTTTTT. It translates to CASTLDVGEKLFF. The rearrangement joins TRBV7-9 to TRBJ1-4; no clear D gene. V shed 7 bases and J shed 8 bases, with 14 bases lying between them. This CDR3 has 13 residues. The germline CDR1 and CDR2 sequences are SEHNR and FQNEAQ (reference sequence).

This clone appeared many times. V and J are TRBV20-1 and TRBJ2-7; TRBD1 aligns across 7 bases. V shed 3 bases, J shed 3 bases, and the junction held 5 bases outside the gene matches. The CDR3 loop spans 13 amino acids. Germline V gene lookup returns CDR1 DFQATT and CDR2 SNEGSKA (reference sequence). In DNA, the CDR3 is TGCAGTGCTAGGGGGGACAGCAACTACGAGCAGTACTTC. It specifies CSARGDSNYEQYF.

Only a few counts were recorded for this clone. This could be a read error, since a much larger clone is one nucleotide away. No conserved phenylalanine or tryptophan ends this CDR3, so it is likely a read error. The chain joins TRBV19 to TRBJ2-4; D uncertain. CDR3 length equals 12 residues. Trimming took 4 bases from V and 8 from J, leaving 9 bases between them. CDR1 is LNHDA, CDR2 SQIVND, per germline (reference sequence). The CDR3 sequence: CASSNRRDIQYL. CDR3 in DNA: TGTGCCAGTAGTAACCGACGGGACATTCAGTACCTC.

At least ten counts were recorded for this clone. Possible read error: a much larger clone is one base away. This sequence joins TRBV20-1 and TRBJ2-2; perhaps TRBD2 as D (5 bases). V was shortened by 1 base and J by 3 bases, with 9 bases between the two germline ends. CDR3 length: 14 amino acids. Germline V CDR1 and CDR2: DFQATT, SNEGSKA (reference sequence). CDR3 protein: CSARGESDTGELFF. The DNA for the CDR3 is TGCAGTGCTAGAGGGGAGAGCGACACCGGGGAGCTGTTTTTT.

V gene TRBV3-1 combines with J gene TRBJ1-2; no firm D call. V shed 2 bases and J shed 6 bases, with 4 bases lying between them. This CDR3 has 11 residues. Germline V gives CDR1 LGHDT, CDR2 YNNKEL (reference sequence). CDR3: CASSQTDGYTF. The CDR3 DNA reads as TGTGCCAGCAGCCAAACTGATGGCTACACCTTC. Full variable domain (missing parts from reference TRBV3-1 and TRBJ1-2): DTAVSQTPKYLVTQMGNDKSIKCEQNLGHDTMYWYKQDSKKFLKIMFSYNNKELIINETVPNRFSPKSPDKAHLNLHINSLELGDSAVYFCASSQTDGYTFGSGTRLTVV.

This clone is medium-sized (0.01 to 0.1%). The rearrangement joins TRBV6-1 to TRBJ2-7; TRBD2 matches 13 bases. This CDR3 spans 16 amino acids. The ends lost 6 bases at V and 7 bases at J; junction bases unmatched: 12. Germline V gives CDR1 MNHNS, CDR2 SASEGT. The CDR3 loop reads CASSSGTSGKVWEQYF. The CDR3 coding sequence is TGTGCCAGCAGCTCCGGGACTAGCGGGAAGGTTTGGGAGCAGTACTTC.

The chain has TRBV7-3 and TRBJ2-1; 8 bases fit TRBD1. The CDR3 totals 15 residues. Germline V gene data show CDR1 as SGHTA and CDR2 as FQGTGA. Losses at the gene ends were 5 bases for V and 7 bases for J; bases not matched to a gene: 10. Here the CDR3 reads CASSLRQGISNEQFF. Here the CDR3 DNA reads TGTGCCAGCAGCCTCCGACAGGGGATATCGAATGAGCAGTTCTTC.

This sequence joins TRBV19 and TRBJ2-7; 9 nucleotides agree with TRBD2. The ends lost 5 bases at V and 1 base at J; junction bases unmatched: 6. Germline lookup yields CDR1 LNHDA and CDR2 SQIVND (reference sequence). The CDR3 extends over 15 amino acids. CDR3 nucleotides: TGTGCCAGTAGTGCACAAGCGGGAGGTTCCTACGAGCAGTACTTC. Amino acid sequence: CASSAQAGGSYEQYF. The full variable domain, its missing parts supplied by reference TRBV19 and TRBJ2-7, is DGGITQSPKYLFRKEGQNVTLSCEQNLNHDAMYWYRQDPGQGLRLIYYSQIVNDFQKGDIAEGYSVSREKKESFPLTVTSAQKNPTAFYLCASSAQAGGSYEQYFGPGTRLTVT.

This clone was seen at least ten times. Being one base from a much bigger clone, this may be a read error. At the DNA level, this CDR3 is encoded by other sequences in the same sample as well. CDR3 DNA: TGTGCCAGCAGCCAAGATGCCGGGCCACTCTACGAGCAGTACTTC. Protein sequence: CASSQDAGPLYEQYF. This chain links TRBV4-2 with TRBJ2-7; D not resolved. V was trimmed by 0 bases and J by 3 bases, leaving 12 bases between them. The germline CDR1 and CDR2 sequences are LGHNA and YNFKEQ. The CDR3 runs to 15 residues.

The chain links TRBV20-1 to TRBJ2-3; D not resolved. The CDR3 length is 12 residues. The germline CDR1 and CDR2 sequences are DFQATT and SNEGSKA (reference sequence). Trimming stripped 6 bases from V and 5 bases from J, with 12 bases between. CDR3 loop: CSANQGGDTQYF. CDR3 coding DNA: TGCAGTGCCAACCAAGGTGGAGATACGCAGTATTTT.

The chain joins TRBV14 to TRBJ1-3, with no clear D. The V and J ends lost 5 bases and 5 bases respectively, with 10 bases between them. The CDR3 is made up of 13 amino acids. Germline-derived CDR1 and CDR2 are SGHDN and FVKESK. The CDR3 nucleotides read TGTGCCAGCAGCAAGTCAGGTCGAAACACCATATATTTT. Translation gives CASSKSGRNTIYF.